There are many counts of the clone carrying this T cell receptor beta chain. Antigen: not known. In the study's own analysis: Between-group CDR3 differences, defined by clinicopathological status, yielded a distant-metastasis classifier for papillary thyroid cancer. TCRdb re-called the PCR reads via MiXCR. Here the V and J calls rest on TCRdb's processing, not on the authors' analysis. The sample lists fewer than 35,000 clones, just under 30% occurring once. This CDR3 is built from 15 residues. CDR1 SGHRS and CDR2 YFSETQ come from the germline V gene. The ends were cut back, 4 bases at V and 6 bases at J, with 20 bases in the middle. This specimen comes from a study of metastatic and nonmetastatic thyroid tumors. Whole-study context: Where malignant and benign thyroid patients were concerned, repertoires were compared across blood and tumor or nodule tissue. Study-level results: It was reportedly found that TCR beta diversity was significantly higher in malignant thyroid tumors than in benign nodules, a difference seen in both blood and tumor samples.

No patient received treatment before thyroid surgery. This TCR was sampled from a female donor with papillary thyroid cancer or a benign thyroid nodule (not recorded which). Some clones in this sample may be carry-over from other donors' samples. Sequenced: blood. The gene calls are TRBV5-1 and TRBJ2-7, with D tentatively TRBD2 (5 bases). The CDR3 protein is CASSPSTDAAGEQYF. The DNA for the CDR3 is TGCGCCAGCAGCCCCTCAACTGACGCGGCGGGCGAGCAGTACTTC.